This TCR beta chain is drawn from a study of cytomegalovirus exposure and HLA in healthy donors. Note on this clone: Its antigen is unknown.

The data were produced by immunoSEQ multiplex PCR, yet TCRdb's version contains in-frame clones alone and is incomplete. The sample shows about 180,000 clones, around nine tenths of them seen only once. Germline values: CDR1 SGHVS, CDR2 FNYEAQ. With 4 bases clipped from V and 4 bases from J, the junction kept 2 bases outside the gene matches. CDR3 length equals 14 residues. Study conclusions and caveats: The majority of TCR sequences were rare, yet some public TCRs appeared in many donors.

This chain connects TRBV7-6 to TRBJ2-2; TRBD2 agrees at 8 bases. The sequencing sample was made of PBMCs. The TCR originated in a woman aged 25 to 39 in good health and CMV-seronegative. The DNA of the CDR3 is TGTGCCAGCAGCTCCGGGGGGGTCACCGGGGAGCTGTTTTTT. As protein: CASSSGGVTGELFF.